This T cell receptor (beta chain) was sequenced during a study of blood T cell repertoires in COVID-19 (dated by TCRdb to 2018 to 2021). The study in broad terms: For ImmuneRACE Cohort 3, a participant was defined as recovered based on two consecutive negative NP/OP PCR tests, clearance by a healthcare professional, or resolution of symptoms. Collaborator samples came from the United States, Italy and Spain and covered acute and convalescent phases of COVID-19. The prospective study material was composed of cDNA or gDNA derived from T cells, B-cell-depleted T cells, or PBMCs. The dataset comprised deeply sampled blood TCRbeta repertoires from subjects exposed to, actively infected with, or recovered from COVID-19. The repertoires were released in a freely available public database intended as a resource for research on the immune response to SARS-CoV-2. Samples came from the ongoing ImmuneRACE study (first 160 participants) plus 1,254 subjects from 6 global collaborators. A de-identified subject ID, COVID-19 status, age in years and sex were almost always included in the sample metadata. Where available, HLA class I and class II types were obtained from metadata supplied by the sample provider rather than from assay-based typing.

The investigation overall reported the following: The amount of clinical and demographic metadata varied by source and participant and was provided uncurated.

The immunoSEQ Assay, a bias-controlled multiplex PCR, was used to amplify TCRbeta CDR3 regions from genomic DNA. The study's processing was this. The number of nucleated cells in each sample was estimated from the amplification of reference gene primers within the assay. To quantify the absolute abundance of each unique TCRbeta CDR3 rearrangement, sequence reads were collapsed and filtered. Productive Simpson clonality was computed per sample as the square root of Simpson's diversity index over productive rearrangements. TCRdb carries this immuneACCESS record with in-frame sequences only. Its versions omit some clonotypes, under half of them owing to an unresolved V gene in the studies checked, with the rest unexplained. The V and J calls and the clone size are those of that table, but D and trimming were determined from the DNA. The sample includes fewer than 200,000 clones, with around 80% observed a single time. Around 19% of the sample rests with the top ten.

Participants in the prospective study were aged 18 to 89 years, lived in more than 20 United States geographic areas, and enrolled through a virtual design. In the prospective study, cohorts were assigned on the basis of participant-reported clinical history obtained from a screening survey and a study questionnaire. In the prospective study, mobile phlebotomists collected whole blood, serum and a nasopharyngeal or oropharyngeal swab from each participant. Additional blood draws and questionnaires over an approximately two-month period could optionally be provided by prospective study participants. Blood samples from the prospective study were shipped frozen or at room temperature prior to DNA extraction. The CDR3 has 13 amino acids, counting the end cysteine and phenylalanine. Kept here is only the CDR3 DNA, which spans 39 bases and is read in frame from base 1. The germline V gene supplies CDR1 SGDLS and CDR2 YYNGEE. At the junction V is shortened by 0 bases and J by 6 bases, with 7 bases in between.

Note on this clone: The antigen this receptor binds is unknown. Within one base of it there is no much larger clone, and no base qualities were kept.

The clonotype was recovered from a woman between 70 and 85 years old in a cohort exposed to, infected with or recovered from COVID-19 (not recorded which). The chain uses TRBV9 and TRBJ2-1, with the D gene not clear enough to name. The sequencing input was PBMCs or T cells enriched from blood (not recorded which). The CDR3 region: CASSVGLSNEQFF. The nucleotide sequence reads as follows: TGTGCCAGCAGCGTAGGGCTCTCCAATGAGCAGTTCTTC. With the portions outside the CDR3 filled from the reference TRBV9 and TRBJ2-1 genes, the complete variable region becomes DSGVTQTPKHLITATGQRVTLRCSPRSGDLSVYWYQQSLDQGLQFLIQYYNGEERAKGNILERFSAQQFPDLHSELNLSSLELGDSALYFCASSVGLSNEQFFGPGTRLTVL.